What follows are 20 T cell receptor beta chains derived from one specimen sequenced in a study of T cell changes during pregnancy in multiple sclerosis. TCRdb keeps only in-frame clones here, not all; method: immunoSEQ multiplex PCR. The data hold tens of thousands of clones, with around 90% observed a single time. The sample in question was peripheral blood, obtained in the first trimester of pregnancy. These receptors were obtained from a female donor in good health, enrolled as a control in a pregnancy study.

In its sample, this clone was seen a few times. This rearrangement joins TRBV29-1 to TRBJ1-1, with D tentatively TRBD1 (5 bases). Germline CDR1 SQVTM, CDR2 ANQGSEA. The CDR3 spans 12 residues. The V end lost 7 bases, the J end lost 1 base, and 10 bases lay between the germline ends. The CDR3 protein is CSASTENTEAFF. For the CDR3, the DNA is TGCAGCGCTTCGACAGAGAACACTGAAGCTTTCTTT.

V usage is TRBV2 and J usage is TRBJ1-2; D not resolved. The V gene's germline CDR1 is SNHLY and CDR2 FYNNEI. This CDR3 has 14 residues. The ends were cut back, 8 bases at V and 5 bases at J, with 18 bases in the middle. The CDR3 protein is CASGPTVISYGYTF. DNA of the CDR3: TGTGCCAGCGGCCCCACAGTTATCTCGTATGGCTACACCTTC.

CDR3 loop: CASSFGSGRGTGELFF. The CDR3 coding sequence is TGTGCCAGCAGTTTCGGTAGCGGGAGGGGCACCGGGGAGCTGTTTTTT. The chain employs TRBV27 and TRBJ2-2; 11 bases line up with TRBD2. The V segment lost 3 bases and the J segment 4 bases; nucleotides outside the gene matches: 4. From germline, CDR1 is MNHEY and CDR2 SMNVEV (reference sequence). This CDR3 contains 16 residues.

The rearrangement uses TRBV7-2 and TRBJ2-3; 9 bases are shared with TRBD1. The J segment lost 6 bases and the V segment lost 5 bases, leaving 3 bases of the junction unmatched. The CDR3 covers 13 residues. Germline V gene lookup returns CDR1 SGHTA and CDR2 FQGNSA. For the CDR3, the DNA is TGTGCCAGCAGCGAAGGACAGGGGGATACGCAGTATTTT. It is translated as CASSEGQGDTQYF.

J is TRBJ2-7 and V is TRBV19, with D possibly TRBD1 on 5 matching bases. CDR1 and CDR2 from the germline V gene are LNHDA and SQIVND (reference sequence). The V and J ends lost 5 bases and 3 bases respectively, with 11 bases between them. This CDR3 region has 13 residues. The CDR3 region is CASSPVRGYEQYF. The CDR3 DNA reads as TGTGCCAGTAGTCCCGTTAGGGGCTACGAGCAGTACTTC.

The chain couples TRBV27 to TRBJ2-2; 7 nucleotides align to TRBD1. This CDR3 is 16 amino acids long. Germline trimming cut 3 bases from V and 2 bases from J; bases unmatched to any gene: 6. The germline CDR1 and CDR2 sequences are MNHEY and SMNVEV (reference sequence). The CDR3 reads CASSLKGQSNTGELFF. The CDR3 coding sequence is TGTGCCAGCAGTTTGAAGGGACAGTCTAACACCGGGGAGCTGTTTTTT.

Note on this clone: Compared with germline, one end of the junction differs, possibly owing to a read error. CDR3 in amino acids: CASSTTGTGIPRDF. CDR3 DNA: TGTGCCAGCAGTACCACTGGGACAGGGATCCCCCGGGACTTC. This chain uses TRBV6-6 with TRBJ2-7, with 9 bases that match TRBD1. Germline-derived CDR1 and CDR2 are MNHNY and SVGAGI (reference sequence). This CDR3 has 14 residues.

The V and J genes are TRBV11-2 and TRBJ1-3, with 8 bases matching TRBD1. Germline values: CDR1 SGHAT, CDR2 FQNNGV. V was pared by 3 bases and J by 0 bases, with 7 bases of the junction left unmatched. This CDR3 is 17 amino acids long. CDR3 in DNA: TGTGCCAGCAGCTTCGACAGGGGACCTTCCTCTGGAAACACCATATATTTT. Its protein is CASSFDRGPSSGNTIYF.

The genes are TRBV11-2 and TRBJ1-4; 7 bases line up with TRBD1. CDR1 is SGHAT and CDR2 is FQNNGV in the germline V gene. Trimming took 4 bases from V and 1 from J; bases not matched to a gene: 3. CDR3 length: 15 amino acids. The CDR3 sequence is CASSSRQGTNEKLFF. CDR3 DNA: TGTGCCAGCAGCTCAAGACAGGGAACTAATGAAAAACTGTTTTTT.

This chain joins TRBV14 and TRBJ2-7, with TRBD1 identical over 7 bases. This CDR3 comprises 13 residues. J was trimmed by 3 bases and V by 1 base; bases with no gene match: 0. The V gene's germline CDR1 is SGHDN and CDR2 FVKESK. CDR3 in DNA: TGTGCCAGCAGCCAAGGGGACAGCTACGAGCAGTACTTC. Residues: CASSQGDSYEQYF.

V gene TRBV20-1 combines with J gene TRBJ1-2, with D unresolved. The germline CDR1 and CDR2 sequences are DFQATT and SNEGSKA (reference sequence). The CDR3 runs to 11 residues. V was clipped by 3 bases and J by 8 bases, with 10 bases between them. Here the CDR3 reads CSARKLEGYTF. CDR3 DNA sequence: TGCAGTGCTAGGAAACTGGAGGGCTACACCTTC.

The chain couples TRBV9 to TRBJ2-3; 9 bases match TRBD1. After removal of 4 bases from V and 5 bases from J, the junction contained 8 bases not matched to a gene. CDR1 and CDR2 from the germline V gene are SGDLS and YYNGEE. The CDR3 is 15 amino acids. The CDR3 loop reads CASSPRTGEGDTQYF. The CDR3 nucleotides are TGTGCCAGCAGCCCCCGGACAGGGGAGGGAGATACGCAGTATTTT.

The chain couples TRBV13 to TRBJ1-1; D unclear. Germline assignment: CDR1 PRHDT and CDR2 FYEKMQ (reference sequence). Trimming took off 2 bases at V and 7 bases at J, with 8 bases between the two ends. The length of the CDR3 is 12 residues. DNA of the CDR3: TGTGCCAGCAGCTTAAGTGAGAGTGAAGCTTTCTTT. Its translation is CASSLSESEAFF.

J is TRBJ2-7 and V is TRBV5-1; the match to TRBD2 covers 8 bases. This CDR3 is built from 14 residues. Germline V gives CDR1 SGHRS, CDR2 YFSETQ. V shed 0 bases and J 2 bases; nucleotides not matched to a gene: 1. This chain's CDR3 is CASSLAGGTYEQYF. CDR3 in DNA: TGCGCCAGCAGCTTGGCGGGGGGGACCTACGAGCAGTACTTC.

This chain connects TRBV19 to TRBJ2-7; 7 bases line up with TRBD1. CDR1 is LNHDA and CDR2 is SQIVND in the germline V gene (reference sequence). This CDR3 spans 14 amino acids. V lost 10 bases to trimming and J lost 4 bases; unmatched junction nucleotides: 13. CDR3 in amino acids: CATSVGIQGYEQYF. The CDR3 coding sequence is TGTGCCACCTCAGTAGGGATACAGGGGTACGAGCAGTACTTC.

The CDR3 sequence: CASSHRLAGQETQYF. The CDR3, as DNA: TGTGCCAGCAGCCACCGACTAGCGGGGCAAGAGACCCAGTACTTC. This chain joins TRBV7-6 and TRBJ2-5; 11 nucleotides agree with TRBD2. In germline, CDR1 is SGHVS, CDR2 FNYEAQ. Trimming removed 5 bases from V and 2 bases from J; junction bases left unmatched: 4. This CDR3 contains 15 residues.

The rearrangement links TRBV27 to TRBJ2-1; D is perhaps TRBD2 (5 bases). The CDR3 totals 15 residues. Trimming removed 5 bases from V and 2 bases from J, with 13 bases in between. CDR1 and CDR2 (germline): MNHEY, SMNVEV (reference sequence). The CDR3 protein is CASSLNEGPYNEQFF. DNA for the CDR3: TGTGCCAGCAGTCTTAACGAGGGCCCCTACAATGAGCAGTTCTTC.

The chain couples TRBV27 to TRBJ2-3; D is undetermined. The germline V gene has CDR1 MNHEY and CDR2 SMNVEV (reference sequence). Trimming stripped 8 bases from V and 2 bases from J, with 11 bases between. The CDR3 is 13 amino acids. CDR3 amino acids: CASEDSNTDTQYF. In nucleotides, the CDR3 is TGTGCCAGCGAAGACTCCAACACAGATACGCAGTATTTT.

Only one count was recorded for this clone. CDR3 sequence reads: CASTWDRGSGGYTF. In DNA, the CDR3 is TGTGCCAGCACGTGGGACAGGGGATCGGGGGGCTACACCTTC. This chain connects TRBV5-4 to TRBJ1-2, with 10 bases identical to TRBD1. Looked up from germline, CDR1 is SGHNT and CDR2 is YYREEE (reference sequence). V was clipped by 6 bases and J by 8 bases; unmatched bases: 10. CDR3 length equals 14 residues.

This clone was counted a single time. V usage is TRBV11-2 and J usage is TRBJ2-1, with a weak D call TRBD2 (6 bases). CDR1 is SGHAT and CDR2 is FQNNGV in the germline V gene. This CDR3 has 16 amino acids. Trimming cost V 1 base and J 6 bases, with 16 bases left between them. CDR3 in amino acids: CASSLAASFGGNEQFF. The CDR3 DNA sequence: TGTGCCAGCAGCTTAGCGGCTAGCTTCGGGGGCAATGAGCAGTTCTTC. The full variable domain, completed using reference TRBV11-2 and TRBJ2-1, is EAGVAQSPRYKIIEKRQSVAFWCNPISGHATLYWYQQILGQGPKLLIQFQNNGVVDDSQLPKDRFSAERLKGVDSTLKIQPAKLEDSAVYLCASSLAASFGGNEQFFGPGTRLTVL.